This TCR beta chain emerged from a study of cytomegalovirus exposure and HLA in healthy donors. CDR1 is LNHDA, CDR2 SQIVND, per germline (reference sequence). This CDR3 has 15 amino acids. The V gene lost 9 bases and the J gene lost 3 bases, with 18 bases spanning the gap. Note on this clone: What it binds is unknown.

Study-level findings and limits: An apparent linkage of common viral pathogens to several of the most significant clusters emerged in a later analysis.

PCR primers comprised 60 Vbeta and 13 Jbeta primers. The assay was immunoSEQ multiplex PCR, and TCRdb's table has in-frame clones only and misses some. Of roughly 120,000 clones listed, roughly 66% were seen once; the top ten hold 4.5% to 5%. In nominal health when sampled, donors likely had unrecorded immune exposures nonetheless. The sequencing sample was made of PBMCs. This sequence originates from a man aged 55 to 70 in good health and CMV-seropositive. This chain joins TRBV19 and TRBJ2-1, with D perhaps TRBD1 (7 bases). CDR3 DNA: TGTGCCAGCCATGGACCAGGGGGACTCTACAATGAGCAGTTCTTC. This gives the protein CASHGPGGLYNEQFF.